The 14 T cell receptor beta chains in this list originate from one sample, sequenced in a study of post-analysis software for immune sequencing data. Study findings and constraints: The five TRBV segments detected at higher frequency in patients than in controls included TRBV5-6, TRBV5-1 and TRBV20-1.

Prepared TCR beta cDNA libraries contained unique molecular identifiers. In TCRdb, the PCR reads were re-called with MiXCR into one record per CDR3 protein. The table shows fewer than 850,000 distinct CDR3 sequences, with just over 45% occurring only once. Antigens of these TCRs are unknown. The specimen was blood. These TCRs come from a girl between 10 and 17 years old with multiple sclerosis.

This clonotype was seen once. V gene TRBV7-3 combines with J gene TRBJ2-1; 10 bases are a match to TRBD1. The J call is in doubt because the DNA end fits TRBJ2-7 better. This CDR3 contains 19 residues. The germline V gene encodes CDR1 SGHTA and CDR2 FQGTGA. The CDR3 sequence is CASSLTYSLRGTGDNEQYF. CDR3 in DNA: TGTGCCAGCAGCTTAACGTACTCGCTGAGGGGGACAGGGGACAATGAGCAGTACTTC.

Only a few counts were recorded for this clonotype. The chain uses TRBV6-5 and TRBJ2-5; 12 bases fit TRBD2. V shed 6 bases, J shed 1 base, and the junction held 6 bases outside the gene matches. The germline gives CDR1 MNHEY, CDR2 SVGAGI. The CDR3 runs to 16 residues. DNA of the CDR3: TGTGCCAGCAGCCTCTCTAGCGGGGGGGCCCAAGAGACCCAGTACTTC. Its protein is CASSLSSGGAQETQYF.

V usage is TRBV12-5 and J usage is TRBJ2-3; 9 bases map to TRBD1. The V and J ends lost 6 bases and 4 bases, in that order; junction bases with no gene match: 5. The CDR3 has 14 residues. The V gene's germline CDR1 is LGHNT and CDR2 FRNRAP. The CDR3 DNA reads TGTGCTAGTGGCGCCGGGACAGGGTCAGATACGCAGTATTTT. Translating gives CASGAGTGSDTQYF.

The V gene is TRBV11-3, the J gene TRBJ2-5; no definite D call. Germline V gene lookup returns CDR1 SGHNT and CDR2 YENEEA. V lost 5 bases and J lost 4, with 17 bases in between. The CDR3 runs 15 residues. CDR3 sequence (DNA): TGTGCCAGCAGCCTCCAGGATGGTTTAATAGAGACCCAGTACTTC. It specifies CASSLQDGLIETQYF.

The genes are TRBV19 and TRBJ2-4, with D perhaps matching TRBD1 or TRBD2 (5 bases each). The CDR3 runs to 15 residues. Trimming pared 2 bases from V and 0 bases from J, leaving 8 bases between. Germline assignment: CDR1 LNHDA and CDR2 SQIVND (reference sequence). CDR3 amino acids: CASSILGEAKNIQYF. The CDR3 DNA sequence: TGTGCCAGTAGTATACTGGGGGAAGCCAAAAACATTCAGTACTTC.

This clonotype came up a few times. In DNA form, the CDR3 reads TGCAGTGCTAGAGCGGAGCAGGGCATAGATACGCAGTATTTT. Translated: CSARAEQGIDTQYF. The chain carries TRBV20-1 and TRBJ2-3, with a possible D match to TRBD1 (5 bases). V was shortened by 1 base and J by 5 bases, with 13 bases between the two germline ends. Per the germline V gene, CDR1 is DFQATT and CDR2 is SNEGSKA (reference sequence). This CDR3 is 14 amino acids long.

This clonotype was observed a handful of times. The chain employs TRBV12-3 or TRBV12-4 and TRBJ2-5; 14 bases align to TRBD2. The CDR3 consists of 17 residues. With V trimmed by 4 bases and J by 5 bases, 9 bases remained unmatched. The CDR3 DNA follows: TGTGCCAGCAGTTACAAGATAGGACTAGCGGGAGGCGAGACCCAGTACTTC. Amino acids: CASSYKIGLAGGETQYF.

The CDR3: CASSQDLGAASGSGEQYF. The CDR3, as DNA: TGCGCCAGCAGCCAAGATCTAGGAGCGGCTAGCGGGAGCGGCGAGCAGTACTTC. The chain uses TRBV4-1 and TRBJ2-4; TRBD2 matches 10 bases. TRBJ2-7 explains the end of the DNA better; the J call may be wrong. The germline CDR1 and CDR2 sequences are MGHRA and YSYEKL. CDR3 length: 18 residues.

This chain uses TRBV5-1 with TRBJ2-5; TRBD1 matches at 8 bases. The end of the DNA is better explained by TRBJ2-7, so the J call may be wrong. This CDR3 is built from 16 residues. Looked up from germline, CDR1 is SGHRS and CDR2 is YFSETQ. CDR3 residues: CASSPEGKDRAYEQYF. CDR3 sequence (DNA): TGCGCCAGCAGCCCGGAGGGGAAGGACAGGGCCTACGAGCAGTACTTC.

This chain's CDR3 is CASSLVTGPKYEQYF. The CDR3 region has the DNA TGTGCCAGCAGCTTAGTCACTGGGCCGAAATACGAGCAGTACTTC. The chain links TRBV7-2 to TRBJ2-7; the D is unclear. CDR1 SGHTA and CDR2 FQGNSA come from the germline V gene. The CDR3 covers 15 residues. Between the trimmed V and J ends, which lost 1 base and 4 bases, there was a span of 14 bases.

This chain connects TRBV6-2 or TRBV6-3 to TRBJ2-1; D is unclear. V was cut by 5 bases and J by 2 bases, with 13 bases left in between. This CDR3 comprises 15 residues. CDR1 is MNHEY, CDR2 SVGEGT, per germline. CDR3 amino acids: CASSPSRAPYNEQFF. DNA for the CDR3: TGTGCCAGCAGTCCATCTAGGGCCCCCTACAATGAGCAGTTCTTC.

This chain connects TRBV12-3 or TRBV12-4 to TRBJ2-2, with D possibly called TRBD1 or TRBD2 (5 bases each). V was cut by 3 bases and J by 6 bases, with 5 bases left in between. The CDR3 is 12 amino acids. The CDR3 nucleotides read TGTGCCAGCAGTTTGGGGGCCGGGGAGCTGTTTTTT. It encodes CASSLGAGELFF.

The chain links TRBV27 to TRBJ1-1, with 8 bases fitting TRBD1. V lost 2 bases and J lost 7; bases outside the gene matches: 6. The germline gives CDR1 MNHEY, CDR2 SMNVEV (reference sequence). The length of the CDR3 is 14 residues. The CDR3 sequence is CASSLTGTGDEAFF. Written as DNA, the CDR3 is TGTGCCAGCAGTTTAACAGGGACAGGAGATGAAGCTTTCTTT.

For the CDR3, the DNA is TGCAGTGCCGAACGACTAGCGGGGGTCACAGATACGCAGTATTTT. As protein: CSAERLAGVTDTQYF. The rearrangement joins TRBV20-1 to TRBJ2-3; TRBD2 matches 12 bases. CDR1 is DFQATT, CDR2 SNEGSKA, per germline (reference sequence). The CDR3 loop spans 15 amino acids. Trimming cost V 6 bases and J 2 bases; bases outside gene matches: 6.